The entry below gives a single TCR beta chain sequence along with its context. Its antigen is not identified. The CDR3 sequence is 13 residues long. V was clipped by 5 bases and J by 7 bases, with 14 bases between them. CDR1 is MDHEN and CDR2 is SYDVKM in the germline V gene. TCRdb keeps only in-frame clones here, not all; method: immunoSEQ multiplex PCR. The sample holds some 140,000 clones, approximately 90% seen once. This record belongs to a study of cytomegalovirus exposure and HLA in healthy donors. Study conclusions and caveats: Listed as cytomegalovirus-associated were around 160 TCR beta chains. High specificity and sensitivity for cytomegalovirus status were reported for the classifier.

This TCR was sampled from a woman aged 30 to 39 in good health and CMV-seropositive. The chain is built from TRBV28 and TRBJ1-2; D perhaps matches TRBD1 (6 bases). What was sequenced was PBMCs. The CDR3 sequence: CASSQDSARGYTF. In DNA form, the CDR3 reads TGTGCCAGCAGTCAGGACAGCGCGCGTGGCTACACCTTC.